These 12 T cell receptor beta chains came from one sample sequenced in a study of shared clonotypes between healthy human individuals. Generated by immunoSEQ multiplex PCR, the TCRdb table keeps only in-frame clones and is missing some. The table has over 1.5 million clones, approximately 98% seen once. The sequenced sample was naive CD4+ T cells sorted from blood. Noted subset: CD45RA+ positively selected. The receptors come from a man aged 30-40 years in good health.

The rearrangement joins TRBV5-1 to TRBJ2-2; 9 bases match TRBD2. The germline CDR1 and CDR2 sequences are SGHRS and YFSETQ. The CDR3 is made up of 15 amino acids. V dropped 2 bases and J dropped 5; count of bases not matched to a gene: 4. CDR3 in amino acids: CASSFTAGGTGELFF. The CDR3 bases are TGCGCCAGCAGCTTCACTGCGGGAGGGACCGGGGAGCTGTTTTTT.

The rearrangement links TRBV28 to TRBJ1-1; D gene ambiguous. The CDR3 is 12 amino acids. Germline V lookup: CDR1 MDHEN, CDR2 SYDVKM. The CDR3 nucleotides read TGTGCTCCCGGGGATGCGTGGACTGAAGCTTTCTTT. This codes for CAPGDAWTEAFF.

The chain couples TRBV7-6 to TRBJ2-1, with TRBD2 matching 7 bases. V shed 5 bases, J shed 6 bases, and the junction held 10 bases outside the gene matches. Germline V lookup: CDR1 SGHVS, CDR2 FNYEAQ. This CDR3 is built from 15 residues. In DNA, the CDR3 is TGTGCCAGCAGCCCTCCCGCGGGGGTTTTCAATGAGCAGTTCTTC. Amino acid sequence: CASSPPAGVFNEQFF.

The chain uses TRBV30 and TRBJ2-5, with D possibly TRBD1 on 5 matching bases. This CDR3 comprises 14 residues. V lost 0 bases, J lost 3 bases, and 11 bases lay in between. Per germline, CDR1 GTSNPN and CDR2 SVGIG (reference sequence). CDR3 in amino acids: CAWSVMPREETQYF. The CDR3 DNA follows: TGTGCCTGGAGTGTAATGCCCAGGGAAGAGACCCAGTACTTC.

Concerning this clone: Sequence at one end of the junction differs from germline and may be a read error. The V gene is TRBV28, the J gene TRBJ2-2, with 7 positions matching TRBD2. Germline lookup yields CDR1 MDHEN and CDR2 SYDVKM. The CDR3 sequence is 13 residues long. CDR3 sequence reads: CASSFSGPGELFF. As DNA, the CDR3 is TGTGCCAGCAGTTTTAGCGGGCCCGGAGAGCTGTTTTTT.

Concerning this clone: Other DNA sequences from this sample encode an identical CDR3 as well. The chain couples TRBV7-2 to TRBJ2-5; TRBD1 aligns across 9 bases. The CDR3 totals 14 residues. Looked up from germline, CDR1 is SGHTA and CDR2 is FQGNSA. With 4 bases clipped from V and 1 base from J, the junction kept 1 base outside the gene matches. This chain's CDR3 is CASSSGQGQETQYF. DNA of the CDR3: TGTGCCAGCAGCTCGGGACAGGGCCAAGAGACCCAGTACTTC.

The V and J genes are TRBV28 and TRBJ1-2; TRBD1 aligns across 7 bases. CDR3 length: 15 residues. Per the germline V gene, CDR1 is MDHEN and CDR2 is SYDVKM. J lost 4 bases, V lost 1 base, and 6 bases had no gene match. Written as DNA, the CDR3 is TGTGCCAGCAGTTTATCCCCTGGGACAGCCTATGGCTACACCTTC. Translating it yields CASSLSPGTAYGYTF.

The rearrangement joins TRBV29-1 to TRBJ1-1, with D possibly matching TRBD1 (5 bases). The V gene's germline CDR1 is SQVTM and CDR2 ANQGSEA. This CDR3 has 14 residues. Trimming removed 3 bases from V and 5 bases from J, with 16 bases in between. CDR3 coding DNA: TGCAGCGTTGATGCGGGTCGGGGGAGGACTGAAGCTTTCTTT. Translated: CSVDAGRGRTEAFF. Full variable domain (missing parts from reference TRBV29-1 and TRBJ1-1): SAVISQKPSRDICQRGTSLTIQCQVDSQVTMMFWYRQQPGQSLTLIATANQGSEATYESGFVIDKFPISRPNLTFSTLTVSNMSPEDSSIYLCSVDAGRGRTEAFFGQGTRLTVV.

The chain employs TRBV9 and TRBJ1-1; no clear D gene. CDR3 size: 14 residues. V lost 0 bases, J lost 3 bases, and 9 bases lay in between. Per germline, CDR1 SGDLS and CDR2 YYNGEE. Written as DNA, the CDR3 is TGTGCCAGCAGCGTAGGCAGCCGATACACTGAAGCTTTCTTT. As protein: CASSVGSRYTEAFF.

The chain couples TRBV9 to TRBJ2-2; no clear D. The CDR3 totals 19 residues. Germline loops: CDR1 SGDLS, CDR2 YYNGEE. Trimming removed 0 bases from V and 6 bases from J, with 24 bases in between. CDR3 DNA: TGTGCCAGCAGCGTAGATCCTCTGAGCTGGAGTCGGTTCGCCGGGGAGCTGTTTTTT. As protein: CASSVDPLSWSRFAGELFF.

This clone showed up just once. This chain connects TRBV28 to TRBJ2-3, with 7 bases identical to TRBD1. Looked up from germline, CDR1 is MDHEN and CDR2 is SYDVKM. V gave up 6 bases and J gave up 3 bases; unmatched junction bases: 21. CDR3 size: 19 residues. CDR3 loop: CASSLNLDRTQRGTDTQYF. The DNA of the CDR3 is TGTGCCAGCAGCCTTAACCTGGACAGGACCCAAAGAGGTACAGATACGCAGTATTTT.

This clone has a single count. J is TRBJ2-5 and V is TRBV19; no reliable D call. CDR3 length equals 14 residues. Germline lookup yields CDR1 LNHDA and CDR2 SQIVND (reference sequence). V was trimmed by 8 bases and J by 5 bases, leaving 18 bases between them. The CDR3 sequence is CASESGGSEETQYF. In DNA, the CDR3 is TGTGCCAGTGAATCAGGTGGGTCCGAGGAGACCCAGTACTTC.